Here is one TCR beta chain with its context. This clonotype showed up many times. Its antigen is not yet known. Base-call qualities are not available, and no considerably larger clone is one nucleotide away. The TCR beta CDR3 regions were amplified from the RNA transcripts. A first-round RT-PCR of the TCR CDR3 used the HTBI primer set with the Qiagen OneStep RT-PCR kit. Libraries were constructed in a second round of multiplex PCR, after which size selection and purification were performed. The libraries were sequenced on an Illumina HiSeq2000 using paired-end 100 bp reads. In the source study's methods: SOAPnuke was used to process the raw data, removing reads that contained adapters or uncalled bases, had a mean Phred below 15, or lacked an exact match to the constant primer or identifier. High-quality paired reads were merged using COPE v1.2.5, and each unique nucleotide sequence was defined as a clonotype. Clonotypes were aligned to IMGT TRBV, TRBD and TRBJ reference segments using MiTCR v1.1. The analysis included only V-J combinations with a frequency above 0.0001, which together covered 99% to 99.2% of the repertoires. A TCS score was defined as the ratio between F50 (clonal expansion) and ExV (chaos), using BLOSUM62-based TCRdist between CDR3 peptides within each V-J. Welch's t-statistics and random forest reduced around 550 V-J features to under 15, which were used in a naive Bayes classifier (R e1071). TCRdb reworked the public reads: Q25 trimming with fastp, MiXCR clone assembly, productive beta chains retained. A single entry per CDR3 protein holds the most common genes and DNA from its merged rows. TCRdb's processing, not the study's, gives the V and J calls here. The sample has about 380,000 distinct CDR3 sequences on record, roughly 18% of them singletons. 35% to 50% of the sample goes to the ten largest clones.

These data belong to a study of T cells in Graves' hyperthyroidism and ophthalmopathy (dated by TCRdb to about 2019). Broadly, across the study: Peripheral blood samples were taken at the time of initial diagnosis, prior to any treatment. TCR V-J signatures able to tell the groups apart were searched for in a discovery cohort of 95 to 100 patients, of whom fewer than 45 had Graves' ophthalmopathy and about 60 had stable Graves' hyperthyroidism. Prospective prediction of ophthalmopathy was tested in an independent validation cohort of 18 to 20 hyperthyroidism patients and 17 patients who later progressed to ophthalmopathy. The approximately 95 discovery patients were divided at random into training and test sets in a 7:3 ratio. The study also compared thyroid tissue and blood T-cell repertoires from more than 5 Graves' hyperthyroidism patients. After blood sampling, hyperthyroidism patients were treated with methimazole at a starting dose of 30 mg daily, and ophthalmopathy patients were treated with high-dose intravenous methylprednisolone. TCR Vbeta CDR3 sequencing of some 140 peripheral blood samples (more than 40 ophthalmopathy, approximately 80 hyperthyroidism and roughly 17 progressor patients) is reported in the paper.

CDR1 and CDR2 are drawn from the germline V gene: KGHSH, LQKENI. V has 6 bases trimmed and J has 5 bases trimmed; junction bases matching no gene number 5. The CDR3 measures 14 amino acids from cysteine to phenylalanine. The sequence is cut down to CDR3 DNA, 42 bases in frame from base 1. Findings and caveats that apply to the study as a whole: No statistical method was used to fix the sample size in advance, and group allocation was not hidden from the investigators. In validation, the model predicted progression to ophthalmopathy a median of approximately 6.3 months before onset, with 65% to 71% sensitivity and roughly 73% specificity. Most expanded thyroid clonotypes (frequency above 0.001) were also detected in blood, suggesting blood repertoires may reflect thyroid immune responses. A model built on a 13 V-J signature distinguished ophthalmopathy from stable hyperthyroidism, reaching approximately 89% sensitivity and around 81% specificity in cross-validation and 80%/75% in testing.

Moderately to severely active disease, a Clinical Activity Score of at least 3, a NOSPECS grade of at least 4, and a duration under 3 months were present in ophthalmopathy patients. Exclusion was applied to patients with uncontrolled infections, other autoimmune diseases, pregnancy or lactation. Clinical symptoms, serum thyroxine and TRAb, thyroid ultrasound, and orbital computed tomography formed the basis for the diagnoses. PBMCs were separated from 10 ml of fresh peripheral blood using Ficoll-Paque density gradient centrifugation. Trizol reagent was used to extract total RNA, and RNA quality was then checked on an Agilent 2100 Bioanalyzer.

The sequenced sample was blood. This TCR derives from a man between 18 and 29 years old with Graves' ophthalmopathy. The sequence joins TRBV18 to TRBJ2-3; 10 middle bases align to TRBD2. In nucleotide form, the sequence is TGTGCCAGCTCCCGTAGGACTAGCGGAGATACGCAGTATTTT. It is translated as CASSRRTSGDTQYF.